This TCR beta chain was identified in a study of blood T cell repertoires in COVID-19. Per the study methods: Cell counts per sample came from amplifying reference gene primers. Libraries were prepared by immunoSEQ multiplex PCR; TCRdb keeps only in-frame clonotypes and omits some of them. D and trimming were read from the DNA, whereas the V and J calls and clone size are those reported in that table. The sample consists of 85,000 to 100,000 clones, roughly 80% of them appearing once. This clone was observed a few times. Germline V lookup: CDR1 SGHNT, CDR2 YENEEA. This CDR3 comprises 13 residues. V was pared by 2 bases and J by 7 bases, with 9 bases between.

The origin of this receptor is a man in his fifties or sixties who had recovered from COVID-19. V usage is TRBV11-3 and J usage is TRBJ2-1; the D is unclear. Sequenced sample: peripheral blood. CDR3 protein: CASSLFRSNEQFF. In DNA, the CDR3 is TGTGCCAGCAGCTTATTCCGGTCGAATGAGCAGTTCTTC. The entire variable domain, with the rest obtained from reference TRBV11-3 and TRBJ2-1, is as follows: EAGVVQSPRYKIIEKKQPVAFWCNPISGHNTLYWYLQNLGQGPELLIRYENEEAVDDSQLPKDRFSAERLKGVDSTLKIQPAELGDSAVYLCASSLFRSNEQFFGPGTRLTVL.